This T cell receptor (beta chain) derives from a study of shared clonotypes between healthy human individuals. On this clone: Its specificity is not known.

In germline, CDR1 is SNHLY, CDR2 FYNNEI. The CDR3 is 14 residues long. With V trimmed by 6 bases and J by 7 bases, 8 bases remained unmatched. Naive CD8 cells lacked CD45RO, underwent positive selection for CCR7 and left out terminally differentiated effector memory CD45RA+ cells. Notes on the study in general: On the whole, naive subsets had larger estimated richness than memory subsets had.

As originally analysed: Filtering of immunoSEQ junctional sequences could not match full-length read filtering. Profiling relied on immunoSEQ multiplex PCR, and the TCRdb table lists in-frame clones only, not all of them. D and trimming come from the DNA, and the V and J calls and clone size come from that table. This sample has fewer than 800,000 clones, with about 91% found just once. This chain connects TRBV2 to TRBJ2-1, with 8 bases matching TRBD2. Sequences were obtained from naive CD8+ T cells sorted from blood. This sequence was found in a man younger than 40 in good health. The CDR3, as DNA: TGTGCCAGCAGCTCCGGACTAGCCCCGAATGAGCAGTTCTTC. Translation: CASSSGLAPNEQFF. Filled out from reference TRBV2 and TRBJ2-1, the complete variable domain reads EPEVTQTPSHQVTQMGQEVILRCVPISNHLYFYWYRQILGQKVEFLVSFYNNEISEKSEIFDDQFSVERPDGSNFTLKIRSTKLEDSAMYFCASSSGLAPNEQFFGPGTRLTVL.